This T cell receptor (beta chain) was found in a study of blood T cell repertoires in COVID-19. Study-wide background: The United States, Italy and Spain provided the acute and convalescent COVID-19 samples. In each case, the material was cDNA or gDNA derived from T cells, B-cell-depleted T cells, or PBMCs.

Germline values: CDR1 SGHAT, CDR2 FQNNGV. The J segment lost 4 bases and the V segment lost 6 bases, leaving 13 bases of the junction unmatched. This CDR3 is 16 amino acids long. Repertoires were generated with immunoSEQ multiplex PCR, while TCRdb's copy carries only in-frame clones and drops some. The sample consists of under 80,000 clones, around 80% of them appearing once. The TCR was taken from a woman of 80 years or more with active or convalescent COVID-19. The chain combines TRBV11-2 with TRBJ2-3; the match to TRBD2 covers 7 bases. The sequencing sample was made of peripheral blood. CDR3 in DNA: TGTGCCAGCAGTCGATCCCCGACTAGCCGGGCAGATACGCAGTATTTT. Amino acids: CASSRSPTSRADTQYF.